What follows are 14 T cell receptor beta chains derived from one specimen sequenced in a study of T cells in Graves' hyperthyroidism and ophthalmopathy. The source material, RNA transcripts, was used to amplify TCR beta CDR3 regions. HTBI primers were used for first-round RT-PCR of the TCR CDR3. TCRdb recomputed calls from the multiplex PCR reads with MiXCR, one row per CDR3 protein. This table has around 420,000 distinct CDR3 sequences, around 15% appearing once. Source material: blood. The receptor set was obtained from a woman between 18 and 29 years old with Graves' hyperthyroidism.

There are many counts of this clonotype. The chain combines TRBV10-3 with TRBJ1-2; D not resolved. The V and J ends lost 6 bases and 8 bases respectively, with 22 bases between them. Looked up from germline, CDR1 is ENHRY and CDR2 is SYGVKD. The CDR3 is 15 amino acids. The DNA of the CDR3 is TGTGCCATCAGCGAATATGACCGTCCAGGTTGGGGCTACACCTTC. Translation gives CAISEYDRPGWGYTF.

This clonotype was found a few times. The gene calls are TRBV4-2 and TRBJ2-5, with D possibly matching TRBD2 (5 bases). Looked up from germline, CDR1 is LGHNA and CDR2 is YNFKEQ. The V end was cut by 0 bases, the J end by 4 bases, with 15 bases between. This CDR3 contains 16 residues. The DNA of the CDR3 is TGTGCCAGCAGCCAAGAAGATGGGAGCTCTCCAGAGACCCAGTACTTC. Protein sequence: CASSQEDGSSPETQYF.

This clonotype came up a few times. The genes are TRBV6-2 or TRBV6-3 and TRBJ2-1; a weak D match, TRBD2 (5 bases). V was shortened by 4 bases and J by 8 bases, with 15 bases between the two germline ends. The CDR3 extends over 14 amino acids. Germline V gene data show CDR1 as MNHEY and CDR2 as SVGEGT. CDR3 in DNA: TGTGCCAGCAGTTCTGGCGGGCACAGCGATGAGCAGTTCTTC. Translating it yields CASSSGGHSDEQFF.

This clonotype was detected ten times or more. The J gene is TRBJ2-5, the V gene TRBV20-1, with TRBD1 matching over 10 bases. CDR1 is DFQATT and CDR2 is SNEGSKA in the germline V gene (reference sequence). J gave up 6 bases and V 5 bases, and 6 bases lay outside the gene matches. CDR3 length equals 13 residues. The CDR3 here is CSAPRTGGKTQYF. The CDR3 DNA sequence: TGCAGTGCTCCGCGGACAGGGGGGAAGACCCAGTACTTC.

This clonotype was observed at least ten times. V usage is TRBV6-2 or TRBV6-3 and J usage is TRBJ2-3; 11 bases align to TRBD2. The CDR3 extends over 16 amino acids. Per germline, CDR1 MNHEY and CDR2 SVGEGT. The V gene end was trimmed by 6 bases and the J gene end by 6 bases; junction bases not matched to a gene: 11. The chain's CDR3 is CASRETSGSGVDTQYF. In nucleotides, the CDR3 is TGTGCCAGCAGGGAAACTAGCGGGAGTGGTGTGGATACGCAGTATTTT.

This clonotype was seen a handful of times. This rearrangement joins TRBV11-2 to TRBJ2-1; TRBD2 agrees at 11 bases. Germline V gene lookup returns CDR1 SGHAT and CDR2 FQNNGV. This CDR3 is 16 amino acids long. J lost 7 bases, V lost 4 bases, and 9 bases had no gene match. This chain's CDR3 is CASSSYSGTSGNEQFF. As DNA, the CDR3 is TGTGCCAGCAGCTCGTACTCCGGGACTAGCGGTAATGAGCAGTTCTTC.

This clonotype was observed a few times. This chain joins TRBV6-5 and TRBJ2-1; maybe TRBD2 (6 bases). This CDR3 is 16 amino acids long. Germline CDR1 MNHEY, CDR2 SVGAGI. V was trimmed by 2 bases and J by 2 bases, leaving 13 bases between them. This CDR3 reads CASSYVGGAPYNEQFF. The DNA for the CDR3 is TGTGCCAGCAGTTACGTCGGCGGGGCTCCCTACAATGAGCAGTTCTTC.

This chain joins TRBV9 and TRBJ2-2; a possible D gene is TRBD2 (5 bases). CDR1 is SGDLS and CDR2 is YYNGEE in the germline V gene. V was trimmed by 0 bases and J by 7 bases, leaving 10 bases between them. CDR3 length: 14 residues. Here the CDR3 reads CASSVALSGGELFF. For the CDR3, the DNA is TGTGCCAGCAGCGTAGCCTTGAGCGGCGGGGAGCTGTTTTTT.

Ten or more counts support this clonotype. This rearrangement joins TRBV6-1 to TRBJ2-1; TRBD2 matches 7 bases. V was clipped by 0 bases and J by 3 bases; unmatched bases: 23. CDR1 and CDR2 (germline): MNHNS, SASEGT. This CDR3 has 22 amino acids. The CDR3 loop reads CASSEAHGLQGRLALGYNEQFF. The CDR3, as DNA: TGTGCCAGCAGTGAAGCGCATGGGTTGCAAGGGAGACTAGCTTTGGGCTACAATGAGCAGTTCTTC.

This clonotype was seen many times. The rearrangement joins TRBV28 to TRBJ2-5, with 7 positions matching TRBD1. The CDR3 consists of 15 residues. V dropped 5 bases and J dropped 5; count of bases not matched to a gene: 11. Per germline, CDR1 MDHEN and CDR2 SYDVKM. Here the CDR3 DNA reads TGTGCCAGCAGTGCCTACAGGGGTGGGTTGGAGACCCAGTACTTC. Translated: CASSAYRGGLETQYF.

In this sample, this clonotype turned up many times. The V call is TRBV5-8, the J call TRBJ1-5, with 10 bases identical to TRBD1. V shed 3 bases, J shed 6 bases, and the junction held 6 bases outside the gene matches. Germline CDR1 reads SGHTS; CDR2 reads YDEGEE. The CDR3 extends over 15 amino acids. The CDR3 region is CASSWGQGQAQPQHF. Written as DNA, the CDR3 is TGTGCCAGCAGCTGGGGACAGGGGCAGGCTCAGCCCCAGCATTTT.

This clonotype was seen many times. V is TRBV7-3 and J is TRBJ2-7; D is uncertain. With 5 bases removed from V and 6 bases from J, the gap between germline ends came to 20 bases. Germline V gene lookup returns CDR1 SGHTA and CDR2 FQGTGA. The CDR3 is made up of 15 amino acids. The CDR3 DNA reads as TGTGCCAGCAGCCCGGATGGAGTCGGGCGTCGCGAGCAGTACTTC. Translated: CASSPDGVGRREQYF.

The rearrangement joins TRBV3-1 to TRBJ2-4; 11 bases are shared with TRBD1. With V trimmed by 4 bases and J by 1 base, 9 bases remained unmatched. This CDR3 is 18 amino acids long. Germline CDR1 reads LGHDT; CDR2 reads YNNKEL (reference sequence). CDR3 residues: CASSPVDRGRHAKNIQYF. The CDR3 coding sequence is TGTGCCAGCAGCCCCGTGGACAGGGGGCGACACGCCAAAAACATTCAGTACTTC.

V usage is TRBV6-1 and J usage is TRBJ1-1; 7 bases line up with TRBD1. V trimming: 5 bases; J trimming: 2 bases; junction bases outside the gene matches: 5. The germline V gene encodes CDR1 MNHNS and CDR2 SASEGT. The CDR3 runs 14 residues. The CDR3 sequence: CASSYRDRNTEAFF. Written as DNA, the CDR3 is TGTGCCAGCAGTTATCGGGACAGAAACACTGAAGCTTTCTTT.